A single sample is the source of the 23 T cell receptor beta chains below, sequenced in a study of blood T cell repertoires in COVID-19. Clones were sequenced by immunoSEQ multiplex PCR, and TCRdb holds only the in-frame ones, with some missing. This sample carries 99,000 or so clones, around 87% of them seen once, and the ten largest clones take around 14%. Sequenced: peripheral blood. These receptors originate from a man aged 45 to 65 with acute or convalescent COVID-19.

This chain links TRBV4-2 with TRBJ2-1; TRBD2 matches 11 bases. The germline CDR1 and CDR2 sequences are LGHNA and YNFKEQ. This CDR3 contains 16 residues. The V and J ends lost 3 bases and 4 bases, in that order; junction bases with no gene match: 5. The CDR3 reads CASSQTGTSGYNEQFF. In nucleotides, the CDR3 is TGTGCCAGCAGCCAGACCGGGACTAGCGGTTACAATGAGCAGTTCTTC.

The CDR3 loop is CASSSLAVSYEQYF. DNA for the CDR3: TGCGCCAGCAGTAGCCTAGCGGTCTCCTACGAGCAGTACTTC. The genes are TRBV10-1 and TRBJ2-7, with TRBD2 identical over 7 bases. This CDR3 is 14 amino acids long. The V gene end was trimmed by 5 bases and the J gene end by 0 bases; junction bases not matched to a gene: 4. Germline V gene data show CDR1 as WNHNN and CDR2 as SYGVQD (reference sequence).

Remarks on this clone: A read error may account for a junction end that differs from germline. The rearrangement uses TRBV11-2 and TRBJ2-7, with 14 bases lining up with TRBD2. CDR1 is SGHAT, CDR2 FQNNGV, per germline. The CDR3 has 15 residues. CDR3 region: CAGSPGTSGSYEQYF. For the CDR3, the DNA is TGTGCCGGCAGCCCAGGGACTAGCGGGAGCTACGAGCAGTACTTC.

The chain recombines TRBV4-1 with TRBJ1-5; TRBD1 agrees at 10 bases. The length of the CDR3 is 19 residues. CDR1 and CDR2 from the germline V gene are MGHRA and YSYEKL. Trimming at V came to 3 bases and at J to 4 bases, leaving 15 bases not matched to a gene. The CDR3 here is CASSQGLRQGALGNQPQHF. The DNA for the CDR3 is TGCGCCAGCAGCCAGGGTCTTAGACAGGGGGCTCTAGGGAATCAGCCCCAGCATTTT.

The V and J genes are TRBV24-1 and TRBJ1-6; 10 bases line up with TRBD1. CDR1 KGHDR and CDR2 SFDVKD come from the germline V gene. The J segment lost 7 bases and the V segment lost 7 bases, leaving 9 bases of the junction unmatched. This CDR3 is 16 amino acids long. The CDR3 here is CATRERDRGSNSPLHF. The CDR3 region has the DNA TGTGCCACCAGAGAACGGGACAGGGGATCAAATTCACCCCTCCACTTT.

CDR3 coding DNA: TGTGCCAGCACAAGGGAGGCACTCGCTGGAAACACCATATATTTT. This translates into CASTREALAGNTIYF. This chain links TRBV2 with TRBJ1-3; D uncertain. The ends were cut back, 7 bases at V and 2 bases at J, with 15 bases in the middle. The CDR3 spans 15 residues. CDR1 SNHLY and CDR2 FYNNEI come from the germline V gene.

The V and J genes are TRBV16 and TRBJ1-5, with 8 bases aligning to TRBD1. The CDR3 is 12 amino acids. Germline trimming cut 6 bases from V and 8 bases from J; bases unmatched to any gene: 3. Germline V lookup: CDR1 KGHSY, CDR2 FQNENV. CDR3 sequence (DNA): TGTGCCAGCAGGGACAGGGTAGAGCCCCAGCATTTT. Translation: CASRDRVEPQHF.

The gene calls are TRBV5-4 and TRBJ2-2; 10 bases map to TRBD1. This CDR3 has 15 residues. J lost 6 bases, V lost 1 base, and 3 bases had no gene match. Germline loops: CDR1 SGHNT, CDR2 YYREEE (reference sequence). The CDR3 loop reads CASSLWTGGAGELFF. The CDR3 DNA reads as TGTGCCAGCAGCTTGTGGACAGGGGGAGCCGGGGAGCTGTTTTTT. The variable domain in full, with the rest retrieved from reference TRBV5-4 and TRBJ2-2, is ETGVTQSPTHLIKTRGQQVTLRCSSQSGHNTVSWYQQALGQGPQFIFQYYREEENGRGNFPPRFSGLQFPNYSSELNVNALELDDSALYLCASSLWTGGAGELFFGEGSRLTVL.

This clone was recorded a few times. The V gene is TRBV7-6, the J gene TRBJ2-5; 9 bases align to TRBD1. The CDR3 is 16 amino acids. Germline loops: CDR1 SGHVS, CDR2 FNYEAQ. The junction had 11 bases not matched to a gene; V was cut back by 5 bases and J by 4 bases. The CDR3 DNA reads TGTGCCAGCAGCCCAGAACGGACAGGGGTGGCAGAGACCCAGTACTTC. Amino acid sequence: CASSPERTGVAETQYF.

The chain joins TRBV6-5 to TRBJ2-5, with unresolved D. This CDR3 is built from 13 residues. The germline V gene encodes CDR1 MNHEY and CDR2 SVGAGI. The V gene lost 6 bases and the J gene lost 5 bases, with 13 bases spanning the gap. In DNA, the CDR3 is TGTGCCAGCAGGTCGTCGTCGAGGGAGACCCAGTACTTC. This gives the protein CASRSSSRETQYF.

The rearrangement links TRBV7-2 to TRBJ2-7; D is undetermined. Germline V gene data show CDR1 as SGHTA and CDR2 as FQGNSA. V dropped 1 base and J dropped 3 bases, with 13 bases sitting between them. The CDR3 sequence is 15 residues long. The CDR3 region is CASSLVGSADYEQYF. As DNA, the CDR3 is TGTGCCAGCAGCTTAGTCGGTAGTGCCGACTACGAGCAGTACTTC.

The chain is built from TRBV18 and TRBJ2-7, with TRBD2 matching over 11 bases. CDR3 length: 14 residues. The germline V gene encodes CDR1 KGHSH and CDR2 LQKENI. The ends lost 2 bases at V and 6 bases at J; junction bases unmatched: 3. CDR3 nucleotides: TGTGCCAGCTCACCATCACTAGCGGGAGCCGAGCAGTACTTC. Encoded protein: CASSPSLAGAEQYF.

The rearrangement uses TRBV28 and TRBJ2-2, with D possibly matching TRBD1 (6 bases). The CDR3 is 14 amino acids. The germline gives CDR1 MDHEN, CDR2 SYDVKM. V was pared by 6 bases and J by 1 base, with 9 bases between. The CDR3 loop reads CASRSRGNTGELFF. CDR3 sequence (DNA): TGTGCCAGCAGGTCCAGGGGGAACACCGGGGAGCTGTTTTTT.

Here the CDR3 DNA reads TGTGCCAGCAGTTGGGCAGGGCACACTGAAGCTTTCTTT. Protein sequence: CASSWAGHTEAFF. The chain couples TRBV12-3 or TRBV12-4 to TRBJ1-1; possibly TRBD1 for D (5 bases). V was clipped by 4 bases and J by 3 bases, with 9 bases between them. This CDR3 is built from 13 residues.

The CDR3 is CATSRVATDTQYF. CDR3 DNA sequence: TGTGCCACCAGCAGAGTTGCGACAGATACGCAGTATTTT. The V and J genes are TRBV15 and TRBJ2-3; the D is unclear. CDR3 size: 13 residues. CDR1 and CDR2 (germline): LNHNV, YYDKDF (reference sequence). V lost 1 base, J lost 3 bases, and 5 bases lay in between.

This clone was detected only a few times. V is TRBV4-1 and J is TRBJ2-2; 10 bases fit TRBD2. The V segment lost 6 bases and the J segment 2 bases; nucleotides outside the gene matches: 6. The CDR3 length is 16 residues. The germline CDR1 and CDR2 sequences are MGHRA and YSYEKL. CDR3 nucleotide sequence: TGCGCCAGCAGGGGTCCTAGCGGGGGAAACACCGGGGAGCTGTTTTTT. The encoded protein is CASRGPSGGNTGELFF.

This clone appeared a single time. The chain uses TRBV19 and TRBJ1-3; no clear D. The CDR3 consists of 14 residues. The V end lost 8 bases, the J end lost 3 bases, and 14 bases lay between the germline ends. From germline, CDR1 is LNHDA and CDR2 SQIVND (reference sequence). CDR3 sequence (DNA): TGTGCCAGTGTTCGGGGAGGGCTTGGAAACACCATATATTTT. Its protein is CASVRGGLGNTIYF.

The CDR3 region is CASSRGPGGYGYTF. CDR3 nucleotides: TGCGCCAGCAGCAGGGGACCAGGGGGCTATGGCTACACCTTC. The J gene is TRBJ1-2, the V gene TRBV5-1, with 7 bases aligning to TRBD1. The CDR3 is 14 residues long. V gave up 4 bases and J gave up 4 bases; unmatched junction bases: 7. Germline V gene sequence: CDR1 SGHRS, CDR2 YFSETQ.

V usage is TRBV21-1 and J usage is TRBJ2-2; TRBD1, the table's D call, was not compared with the DNA. TRBV21-1 is a listed pseudogene. CDR3 length: 17 residues. The CDR3 coding sequence is TGTGCCAGCAGCCCTAGGTGGGACAGGGGGCGTAACGGGGAGCTGTTTTTT. Protein: CASSPRWDRGRNGELFF.

The rearrangement joins TRBV28 to TRBJ2-7, with D possibly matching TRBD1 (7 bases). CDR3 length: 15 residues. Germline lookup yields CDR1 MDHEN and CDR2 SYDVKM. V was clipped by 6 bases and J by 2 bases, with 17 bases between them. CDR3 in DNA: TGTGCCAGCAGCAAGGGACTCAGGGGGGCCTACGAGCAGTACTTC. Translating gives CASSKGLRGAYEQYF.

The chain combines TRBV2 with TRBJ2-5; D remains unclear. Germline V gene sequence: CDR1 SNHLY, CDR2 FYNNEI. V was shortened by 6 bases and J by 4 bases, with 3 bases between the two germline ends. This CDR3 has 10 amino acids. The CDR3 loop is CASSGETQYF. The CDR3 nucleotides read TGTGCCAGCAGCGGAGAGACCCAGTACTTC.

This rearrangement joins TRBV5-1 to TRBJ2-3; 14 bases fit TRBD2. CDR1 SGHRS and CDR2 YFSETQ come from the germline V gene. The CDR3 length is 17 residues. V shed 3 bases, J shed 4 bases, and the junction held 7 bases outside the gene matches. CDR3 coding DNA: TGCGCCAGCAGCTCGGGACTAGCGGGAGAGGGGGCAGATACGCAGTATTTT. Protein: CASSSGLAGEGADTQYF. The full variable domain, completed using reference TRBV5-1 and TRBJ2-3, is KAGVTQTPRYLIKTRGQQVTLSCSPISGHRSVSWYQQTPGQGLQFLFEYFSETQRNKGNFPGRFSGRQFSNSRSEMNVSTLELGDSALYLCASSSGLAGEGADTQYFGPGTRLTVL.

This clone was detected a few times. The V call is TRBV7-8, the J call TRBJ2-2; 11 nucleotides line up with TRBD2. V lost 1 base, J lost 7 bases, and 5 bases stayed unmatched. The germline V gene has CDR1 SGHVS and CDR2 FQNEAQ. The CDR3 has 16 amino acids. The CDR3 loop is CASSLVLAGVGGELFF. For the CDR3, the DNA is TGTGCCAGCAGCTTAGTACTAGCGGGAGTGGGCGGGGAGCTGTTTTTT. The variable domain in full, completed from reference TRBV7-8 and TRBJ2-2, reads GAGVSQSPRYKVAKRGQDVALRCDPISGHVSLFWYQQALGQGPEFLTYFQNEAQLDKSGLPSDRFFAERPEGSVSTLKIQRTQQEDSAVYLCASSLVLAGVGGELFFGEGSRLTVL.